Following are 4 T cell receptor beta chains from one sample sequenced in a study of Ad26.COV2.S vaccination and SARS-CoV-2 variants. The table came from immunoSEQ multiplex PCR; TCRdb's copy has only in-frame clones and leaves some out. The sample has about 350,000 clones, around 89% seen once. Treatment: around 19 received Ad26.COV2.S at low or high dose, single or two shots; roughly five received placebo; per-sample allocation not given. Specimen acquisition occurred on day 63 following the initial vaccine or placebo injection. The sequenced sample was peripheral blood, obtained in a trial of Ad26.COV2.S vaccine versus placebo. The receptors come from a person aged 18 to 65 who received the Ad26.COV2.S COVID-19 vaccine or a placebo.

The chain couples TRBV13 to TRBJ2-1; 8 bases align to TRBD2. This CDR3 is 15 amino acids long. From germline, CDR1 is PRHDT and CDR2 FYEKMQ (reference sequence). Trimming removed 3 bases from V and 0 bases from J; junction bases left unmatched: 1. The DNA of the CDR3 is TGTGCCAGCAGCTTTAGCGGGGACTCCTACAATGAGCAGTTCTTC. Its translation: CASSFSGDSYNEQFF.

The V call is TRBV4-3, the J call TRBJ2-7; TRBD1 aligns across 9 bases. The length of the CDR3 is 15 residues. Trimming removed 0 bases from V and 3 bases from J; junction bases left unmatched: 3. Germline loops: CDR1 LGHNA, CDR2 YSLEER. CDR3 coding DNA: TGCGCCAGCAGCCAAGAGAGGACAGGGGTCTACGAGCAGTACTTC. Amino acids: CASSQERTGVYEQYF.

The genes are TRBV3-1 (or the pseudogene TRBV3-2) and TRBJ1-6; 7 bases agree with TRBD1. V trimming: 3 bases; J trimming: 4 bases; junction bases outside the gene matches: 3. The CDR3 is 15 amino acids. Germline V gene data show CDR1 as LGHDT and CDR2 as YNNKEL (reference sequence). The CDR3, as DNA: TGTGCCAGCAGCCACCGGGACAGTTATAATTCACCCCTCCACTTT. Encoded protein: CASSHRDSYNSPLHF.

The V gene is TRBV27, the J gene TRBJ2-7, with 7 bases that match TRBD1. V dropped 5 bases and J dropped 6; count of bases not matched to a gene: 19. This CDR3 is 17 amino acids long. From germline, CDR1 is MNHEY and CDR2 SMNVEV (reference sequence). CDR3 amino acids: CASSLVGPSTGFVEQYF. The CDR3, as DNA: TGTGCCAGCAGTCTGGTGGGACCGTCGACAGGGTTTGTCGAGCAGTACTTC.